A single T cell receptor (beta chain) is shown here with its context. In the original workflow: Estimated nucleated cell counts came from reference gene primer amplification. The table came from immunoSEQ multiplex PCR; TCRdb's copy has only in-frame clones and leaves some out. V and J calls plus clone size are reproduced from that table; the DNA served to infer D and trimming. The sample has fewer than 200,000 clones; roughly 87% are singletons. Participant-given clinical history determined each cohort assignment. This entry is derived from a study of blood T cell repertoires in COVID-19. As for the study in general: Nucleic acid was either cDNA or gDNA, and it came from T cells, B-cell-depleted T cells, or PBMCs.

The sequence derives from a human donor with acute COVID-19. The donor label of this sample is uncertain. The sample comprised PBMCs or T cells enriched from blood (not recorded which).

The CDR3 nucleotides read TGTGCCAGCAGCGGGATGGGGAGAAACACCGGGGAGCTGTTTTTT. Encoded protein: CASSGMGRNTGELFF. The rearrangement joins TRBV5-4 to TRBJ2-2; a possible D gene is TRBD2 (5 bases). This CDR3 contains 15 residues. The V gene's germline CDR1 is SGHNT and CDR2 YYREEE (reference sequence). V shed 4 bases and J shed 2 bases, with 12 bases lying between them.